A selection of T cell receptor beta chains follows, all from one sample in a study of blood T cells in healthy people across ages. TCRdb re-called the 5' RACE reads with MiXCR, one entry per CDR3 protein. The sample has 550,000 to 700,000 distinct CDR3 sequences, 27% seen once. Sequences were obtained from blood. These receptors came from a woman aged 70 to 79 in good health. Both conserved end residues are part of each CDR3. The D gene is left open where the match is weak. Clone size is stated in some rows and not others, as once, few, many or a class when expanded.

clone_size: few; d_call: NA; v_call: TRBV9; j_call: TRBJ1-1; cdr3_nt: TGTGCCAGCAGCGTAGAGGCAGGTATTGGGACTGAAGCTTTCTTT; cdr3_aa: CASSVEAGIGTEAFF
clone_size: NA; d_call: NA; v_call: TRBV9; j_call: TRBJ1-2; cdr3_nt: TGTGCCAGCAGCGTAGATGGTCGCTACACCTTC; cdr3_aa: CASSVDGRYTF
clone_size: NA; d_call: TRBD2; v_call: TRBV5-1; j_call: TRBJ2-5; cdr3_nt: TGCGCCAGCAGCTCGGTAGCGGGGGCCCAAGAGACCCAGTACTTC; cdr3_aa: CASSSVAGAQETQYF
clone_size: few; d_call: TRBD2; v_call: TRBV7-3; j_call: TRBJ2-3; cdr3_nt: TGTGCCAGCAGCTTACGAGGACTAGCGGGGGATACGCAGTATTTT; cdr3_aa: CASSLRGLAGDTQYF
clone_size: once; d_call: NA; v_call: TRBV18; j_call: TRBJ1-3; cdr3_nt: TGTGCCAGCTCACCCGAAGACACCATATATTTT; cdr3_aa: CASSPEDTIYF
clone_size: few; d_call: TRBD1; v_call: TRBV5-1; j_call: TRBJ2-5; cdr3_nt: TGCGCCAGCAGCCGACGGGACAGGGGAAATGGTCGACAAGAGACCCAGTACTTC; cdr3_aa: CASSRRDRGNGRQETQYF
clone_size: many; d_call: TRBD1; v_call: TRBV7-3; j_call: TRBJ1-6; cdr3_nt: TGTGCCAGCAGCCCGAGGGACAGCTATAATTCACCCCTCCACTTT; cdr3_aa: CASSPRDSYNSPLHF
clone_size: few; d_call: NA; v_call: TRBV29-1; j_call: TRBJ2-1; cdr3_nt: TGCAGCGTTCATCTCTACAATGAGCAGTTCTTC; cdr3_aa: CSVHLYNEQFF
clone_size: once; d_call: TRBD1; v_call: TRBV5-1; j_call: TRBJ1-4; cdr3_nt: TGCGCCAGCAGGCAGGGGGCAATGGATGAAAAACTGTTTTTT; cdr3_aa: CASRQGAMDEKLFF
clone_size: few; d_call: NA; v_call: TRBV29-1; j_call: TRBJ2-7; cdr3_nt: TGCAGCGTTGGTTCGAGGGGGTCCATGCAAGAGGCCCAGTACTTC; cdr3_aa: CSVGSRGSMQEAQYF
clone_size: NA; d_call: NA; v_call: TRBV20-1; j_call: TRBJ2-1; cdr3_nt: TGCAGTGCCGGGAGGCAGGGGGAGAATAATGAGCAGTTCTTC; cdr3_aa: CSAGRQGENNEQFF
clone_size: few; d_call: TRBD1; v_call: TRBV7-2; j_call: TRBJ1-1; cdr3_nt: TGTGCCAGCAGCCCCGGGACAGGGGTCTACACTGAAGCTTTCTTT; cdr3_aa: CASSPGTGVYTEAFF
clone_size: few; d_call: NA; v_call: TRBV6-1; j_call: TRBJ1-2; cdr3_nt: TGTGCCAGCAGTCAAGGAGGTTGGGGGGTAGTGCTGGGGGGAAACTATGGCTACACCTTC; cdr3_aa: CASSQGGWGVVLGGNYGYTF
clone_size: NA; d_call: NA; v_call: TRBV6-6; j_call: TRBJ1-2; cdr3_nt: TGTGCCAGCAGTTACGGGACACCTAACTATGGCTACACCTTC; cdr3_aa: CASSYGTPNYGYTF
clone_size: NA; d_call: TRBD1; v_call: TRBV11-2; j_call: TRBJ2-3; cdr3_nt: TGTGCCAGCAGCTCACGGACAGGGGAGGGGGAAGATACGCAGTATTTT; cdr3_aa: CASSSRTGEGEDTQYF
clone_size: few; d_call: TRBD2; v_call: TRBV7-2; j_call: TRBJ2-2; cdr3_nt: TGTGCCAGCAGCTCCTCTAGCGGGGCGAACACCGGGGAGCTGTTTTTT; cdr3_aa: CASSSSSGANTGELFF
clone_size: NA; d_call: NA; v_call: TRBV12-5; j_call: TRBJ1-6; cdr3_nt: TGTGCTAGTGGTTTGAGGGGAAATTCACCCCTCCACTTT; cdr3_aa: CASGLRGNSPLHF
clone_size: few; d_call: NA; v_call: TRBV15; j_call: TRBJ2-3; cdr3_nt: TGTGCCACCAGCAGACACAATGCGATGGATGCAGATACGCAGTATTTT; cdr3_aa: CATSRHNAMDADTQYF
clone_size: NA; d_call: NA; v_call: TRBV6-5; j_call: TRBJ2-1; cdr3_nt: TGTGCCAGCAGTTCCAAACTAGTTGGCGTAGTTTGGAATGAGCAGTTCTTC; cdr3_aa: CASSSKLVGVVWNEQFF
clone_size: few; d_call: TRBD1; v_call: TRBV10-3; j_call: TRBJ2-7; cdr3_nt: TGTGCCATCAGTGAGTCCGGGACAGGGGGCTCCTACGAGCAGTACTTC; cdr3_aa: CAISESGTGGSYEQYF
clone_size: NA; d_call: TRBD2; v_call: TRBV4-3; j_call: TRBJ2-3; cdr3_nt: TGCGCCAGCAGCCAATTACTAGCGGGGGGTACAGATACGCAGTATTTT; cdr3_aa: CASSQLLAGGTDTQYF
clone_size: once; d_call: TRBD2; v_call: TRBV5-1; j_call: TRBJ2-3; cdr3_nt: TGCGCCAGCAGCTCCGCTAGCGGGGGGTCCTCAGATACGCAGTATTTT; cdr3_aa: CASSSASGGSSDTQYF
clone_size: NA; d_call: NA; v_call: TRBV6-2/TRBV6-3; j_call: TRBJ2-7; cdr3_nt: TGTGCCAGCGTTGGAGCCACTGTTAGATCTTACGAGCAGTACTTC; cdr3_aa: CASVGATVRSYEQYF
clone_size: NA; d_call: TRBD2; v_call: TRBV7-2; j_call: TRBJ2-1; cdr3_nt: TGTGCCAGCAGCAGGACTAGTTGGGACAATGAGCAGTTCTTC; cdr3_aa: CASSRTSWDNEQFF
clone_size: few; d_call: NA; v_call: TRBV20-1; j_call: TRBJ2-5; cdr3_nt: TGCAGTGCTAGAGAGACCTCTAGTTCGGAGACCCAGTACTTC; cdr3_aa: CSARETSSSETQYF
clone_size: few; d_call: NA; v_call: TRBV7-2; j_call: TRBJ1-5; cdr3_nt: TGTGCCGGCAGCTTAAGTCCGGGAGAGCATCAGCCCCAGCATTTT; cdr3_aa: CAGSLSPGEHQPQHF
clone_size: NA; d_call: NA; v_call: TRBV6-5; j_call: TRBJ1-1; cdr3_nt: TGTGCCAGCAGACCAGGGGCCGGCACTGAAGCTTTCTTT; cdr3_aa: CASRPGAGTEAFF
clone_size: NA; d_call: TRBD2; v_call: TRBV7-3; j_call: TRBJ2-2; cdr3_nt: TGTGCCAGCAGCGTTTTAGCGGGGGTGAACACCGGGGAGCTGTTTTTT; cdr3_aa: CASSVLAGVNTGELFF
clone_size: few; d_call: NA; v_call: TRBV6-2/TRBV6-3; j_call: TRBJ2-1; cdr3_nt: TGTGCCAGCAGTTATGTCCAGGGCGATCCTTCCTACAATGAGCAGTTCTTC; cdr3_aa: CASSYVQGDPSYNEQFF
clone_size: NA; d_call: NA; v_call: TRBV24-1; j_call: TRBJ2-6; cdr3_nt: TGTGCCACCAGTGATTCCAAACAGGGTAGCTCTGGGGCCAACGTCCTGACTTTC; cdr3_aa: CATSDSKQGSSGANVLTF
clone_size: NA; d_call: NA; v_call: TRBV20-1; j_call: TRBJ2-5; cdr3_nt: TGCAGTGCTAGAGGTTCGAGTTCCCAAGAGACCCAGTACTTC; cdr3_aa: CSARGSSSQETQYF
clone_size: NA; d_call: TRBD1; v_call: TRBV4-3; j_call: TRBJ2-7; cdr3_nt: TGCGCCAACAGCCAAGTAGGCCAGGGACAGTACGAGCAGTACTTC; cdr3_aa: CANSQVGQGQYEQYF
clone_size: NA; d_call: TRBD2; v_call: TRBV7-9; j_call: TRBJ2-5; cdr3_nt: TGTGCCAGCAGCCCTAGCGGGAATAACCAAGAGACCCAGTACTTC; cdr3_aa: CASSPSGNNQETQYF
clone_size: few; d_call: NA; v_call: TRBV7-2; j_call: TRBJ2-1; cdr3_nt: TGTGCCAGCAGCTTAGAGGGCAGCGGGTCCTACAATGAGCAGTTCTTC; cdr3_aa: CASSLEGSGSYNEQFF
clone_size: NA; d_call: NA; v_call: TRBV7-9; j_call: TRBJ1-2; cdr3_nt: TGTGCCAGCAGCTCGCTGACGGGCAACTATGGCTACACCTTC; cdr3_aa: CASSSLTGNYGYTF
clone_size: few; d_call: TRBD2; v_call: TRBV6-2/TRBV6-3; j_call: TRBJ2-2; cdr3_nt: TGTGCCAGCATGTCGGGACTAACGAACACCGGGGAGCTGTTTTTT; cdr3_aa: CASMSGLTNTGELFF
clone_size: NA; d_call: NA; v_call: TRBV9; j_call: TRBJ1-3; cdr3_nt: TGTACCAGCAGCGCCCAGGGGAGCGGAAACACCATATATTTT; cdr3_aa: CTSSAQGSGNTIYF
clone_size: NA; d_call: TRBD1; v_call: TRBV24-1; j_call: TRBJ1-2; cdr3_nt: TGTGCCACCAGTGATCCGGGACAGGGGGGAGAGGGCTACACCTTC; cdr3_aa: CATSDPGQGGEGYTF
clone_size: NA; d_call: TRBD2; v_call: TRBV4-3; j_call: TRBJ2-3; cdr3_nt: TGCGCCAGCAGCCCGTATAGGGCTAGCGGGTCAACAGATACGCAGTATTTT; cdr3_aa: CASSPYRASGSTDTQYF
clone_size: NA; d_call: NA; v_call: TRBV2; j_call: TRBJ1-1; cdr3_nt: TGTGCCAGCAGACAGTCTATGAACACTGAAGCTTTCTTT; cdr3_aa: CASRQSMNTEAFF
clone_size: many; d_call: NA; v_call: TRBV20-1; j_call: TRBJ2-5; cdr3_nt: TGCAGTGCTAGAGATCCCACACAAGAGACCCAGTACTTC; cdr3_aa: CSARDPTQETQYF
clone_size: NA; d_call: NA; v_call: TRBV11-1; j_call: TRBJ1-2; cdr3_nt: TGTGCCAGCAGCTTAAATCTCCCGACAGTCGGCACCCATTATGGCTACACCTTC; cdr3_aa: CASSLNLPTVGTHYGYTF
clone_size: NA; d_call: NA; v_call: TRBV23-1; j_call: TRBJ1-2; cdr3_nt: TGCGCCAGCAGTCAATCGGGGGACCCCAGCTATGGCTACACCTTC; cdr3_aa: CASSQSGDPSYGYTF
clone_size: NA; d_call: NA; v_call: TRBV20-1; j_call: TRBJ2-1; cdr3_nt: TGCAGTGCTAGAGATCGTATATACAATGAGCAGTTCTTC; cdr3_aa: CSARDRIYNEQFF
clone_size: NA; d_call: TRBD1; v_call: TRBV20-1; j_call: TRBJ1-1; cdr3_nt: TGCAGTGCTAGACGCGACAGGGGGCATCTCTTT; cdr3_aa: CSARRDRGHLF
clone_size: few; d_call: TRBD1; v_call: TRBV5-6; j_call: TRBJ2-3; cdr3_nt: TGTGCCAGCAGCTGGAAAACAGGGGTCGGGTTTTGGACAGATACGCAGTATTTT; cdr3_aa: CASSWKTGVGFWTDTQYF
clone_size: NA; d_call: TRBD2; v_call: TRBV7-6; j_call: TRBJ2-5; cdr3_nt: TGTGCCAGCAGCTTTTCCTCGACTAGCGGGGGACGAGAGACCCAGTACTTC; cdr3_aa: CASSFSSTSGGRETQYF
clone_size: few; d_call: NA; v_call: TRBV20-1; j_call: TRBJ2-5; cdr3_nt: TGCAGTGCTACGGTATGGGGGGAAGAGGAGACCCAGTACTTC; cdr3_aa: CSATVWGEEETQYF
clone_size: few; d_call: NA; v_call: TRBV4-3; j_call: TRBJ2-7; cdr3_nt: TGCGCCAGCAGCCAAGATCTGAGTGCCTACGAGCAGTACTTC; cdr3_aa: CASSQDLSAYEQYF
clone_size: NA; d_call: TRBD1; v_call: TRBV3-1; j_call: TRBJ1-1; cdr3_nt: TGTGCCAGCAGCCAACGGACAGGGGGCAACACTGAAGCTTCCTTT; cdr3_aa: CASSQRTGGNTEASF
clone_size: few; d_call: TRBD2; v_call: TRBV4-3; j_call: TRBJ2-5; cdr3_nt: TGCGCCAGCAGCCAAGGCCAAGGACTAGCGGAAGAGACCCAGTACTTC; cdr3_aa: CASSQGQGLAEETQYF
clone_size: few; d_call: TRBD2; v_call: TRBV6-2/TRBV6-3; j_call: TRBJ2-5; cdr3_nt: TGTGCCAGCAGTTACTCAGGGACTAGGCAAGAGACCCAGTACTTC; cdr3_aa: CASSYSGTRQETQYF
clone_size: few; d_call: NA; v_call: TRBV4-1; j_call: TRBJ2-1; cdr3_nt: TGCGCCAGCAGCCAAGAGATGGGCGTCGGGTACAATGAGCAGTTCTTC; cdr3_aa: CASSQEMGVGYNEQFF
clone_size: few; d_call: NA; v_call: TRBV7-3; j_call: TRBJ2-1; cdr3_nt: TGTGCCAGCAGCACCGGAGACAATGAGCAGTTCTTC; cdr3_aa: CASSTGDNEQFF